The next 21 T cell receptor beta chains were all read from a single sample in a study of blood T cell repertoires in COVID-19. Clones were read by immunoSEQ multiplex PCR, and TCRdb kept only the in-frame ones, dropping some. This sample has about 10,000 clones; around three quarters occur once, and the top ten carry around 37%. What was sequenced was peripheral blood. The receptors were gathered from a human donor in a cohort sampled during active COVID-19.

The V call is TRBV28, the J call TRBJ2-3; TRBD2 aligns across 11 bases. After removal of 7 bases from V and 3 bases from J, the junction contained 9 bases not matched to a gene. Germline CDR1 and CDR2: MDHEN and SYDVKM. The CDR3 sequence is 16 residues long. In DNA form, the CDR3 reads TGTGCCAGCACTCGGAGACTAGCGGGGCTTACAGATACGCAGTATTTT. Amino acid sequence: CASTRRLAGLTDTQYF.

This clone was observed once. The V gene is TRBV7-6, the J gene TRBJ2-7; tentatively, D is TRBD2 (6 bases). This CDR3 has 17 amino acids. Germline V CDR1 and CDR2: SGHVS, FNYEAQ. With 5 bases removed from V and 0 bases from J, the gap between germline ends came to 20 bases. The CDR3 DNA reads TGTGCCAGCAGCCCACCCCCGGGACTTTCGGGCTCCTACGAGCAGTACTTC. Protein: CASSPPPGLSGSYEQYF.

This clone occurred a few times. The chain links TRBV19 to TRBJ1-1; possible D gene TRBD1, 5 bases. Germline CDR1 is LNHDA and CDR2 is SQIVND (reference sequence). Trimming pared 4 bases from V and 1 base from J, leaving 7 bases between. This CDR3 is built from 13 residues. The CDR3 region is CASSSDRNTEAFF. CDR3 in DNA: TGTGCCAGTAGTAGCGACAGGAACACTGAAGCTTTCTTT.

The chain employs TRBV27 and TRBJ2-2, with D perhaps TRBD1 (5 bases). The CDR3 runs to 16 residues. Germline V gene data show CDR1 as MNHEY and CDR2 as SMNVEV (reference sequence). The V and J ends lost 1 base and 3 bases respectively, with 12 bases between them. The CDR3 DNA follows: TGTGCCAGCAGTTTATTGTCCAGGGTCGACACCGGGGAGCTGTTTTTT. Residues: CASSLLSRVDTGELFF.

This clone was detected only a few times. The V call is TRBV4-2, the J call TRBJ1-2; the D gene is possibly TRBD1 (5 bases). The length of the CDR3 is 15 residues. V gave up 0 bases and J gave up 6 bases, with 14 bases separating them. Germline V gene lookup returns CDR1 LGHNA and CDR2 YNFKEQ. The CDR3 coding sequence is TGTGCCAGCAGCCAAGAAGGGAACAGGATCAATGGCTACACCTTC. Translating gives CASSQEGNRINGYTF.

This clone was detected only a few times. This chain uses TRBV24-1 with TRBJ2-2; D is uncertain. This CDR3 has 14 amino acids. Germline lookup yields CDR1 KGHDR and CDR2 SFDVKD. V was trimmed by 6 bases and J by 1 base, leaving 8 bases between them. CDR3 region: CATSPDLNTGELFF. CDR3 nucleotides: TGTGCCACCAGTCCAGATCTGAACACCGGGGAGCTGTTTTTT.

V gene TRBV30 combines with J gene TRBJ1-6; a possible D gene is TRBD1 (6 bases). The CDR3 sequence is 14 residues long. Germline V gene data show CDR1 as GTSNPN and CDR2 as SVGIG (reference sequence). Trimming took 6 bases from V and 0 from J, leaving 9 bases between them. CDR3: CACQGGSYNSPLHF. CDR3 sequence (DNA): TGTGCCTGCCAAGGGGGCTCCTATAATTCACCCCTCCACTTT. The whole variable domain, remainder taken from reference TRBV30 and TRBJ1-6, is SQTIHQWPATLVQPVGSPLSLECTVEGTSNPNLYWYRQAAGRGLQLLFYSVGIGQISSEVPQNLSASRPQDRQFILSSKKLLLSDSGFYLCACQGGSYNSPLHFGNGTRLTVT.

This clone appeared a single time. The rearrangement uses TRBV6-5 and TRBJ2-3; TRBD2 matches 8 bases. The length of the CDR3 is 15 residues. J was trimmed by 8 bases and V by 4 bases; bases with no gene match: 11. Germline V gene sequence: CDR1 MNHEY, CDR2 SVGAGI. For the CDR3, the DNA is TGTGCCAGCAGTTTGCCCGGGACTAGGGGGGGTACGCAGTATTTT. Its protein product is CASSLPGTRGGTQYF.

V and J are TRBV27 and TRBJ1-2; 7 bases are a match to TRBD1. This CDR3 is built from 14 residues. Germline loops: CDR1 MNHEY, CDR2 SMNVEV (reference sequence). Trimming cost V 4 bases and J 5 bases; bases outside gene matches: 7. The DNA for the CDR3 is TGTGCCAGCAGTTCGCGACAGGGTTGGTATGGCTACACCTTC. It specifies CASSSRQGWYGYTF.

This chain joins TRBV3-1 (or the pseudogene TRBV3-2) and TRBJ2-7; tentatively, D is TRBD1 (6 bases). This CDR3 contains 15 residues. Trimming removed 4 bases from V and 0 bases from J, with 13 bases in between. Germline CDR1 reads LGHDT; CDR2 reads YNNKEL (reference sequence). The DNA for the CDR3 is TGTGCCAGCAGCCTAAGGGGGTCCCCCTCCTACGAGCAGTACTTC. Protein: CASSLRGSPSYEQYF.

The V and J genes are TRBV7-2 and TRBJ2-3; 9 bases fit TRBD2. The CDR3 extends over 14 amino acids. The ends lost 5 bases at V and 5 bases at J; junction bases unmatched: 5. Looked up from germline, CDR1 is SGHTA and CDR2 is FQGNSA. As DNA, the CDR3 is TGTGCCAGCAGCGAGACTAGCGGCCGAGATACGCAGTATTTT. It yields the protein CASSETSGRDTQYF.

This clone is medium-sized by share. The chain uses TRBV5-4 and TRBJ2-3, with D tentatively TRBD2 (7 bases). The CDR3 extends over 13 amino acids. The ends were cut back, 7 bases at V and 5 bases at J, with 14 bases in the middle. CDR1 and CDR2 (germline): SGHNT, YYREEE (reference sequence). The CDR3 DNA reads TGTGCCAGCCGAGGGGGGGCCGAAGATACGCAGTATTTT. It yields the protein CASRGGAEDTQYF.

This chain connects TRBV6-6 to TRBJ1-6; unclear D gene. The CDR3 has 11 residues. V lost 6 bases and J lost 10, with 7 bases in between. Germline values: CDR1 MNHNY, CDR2 SVGAGI (reference sequence). The CDR3 nucleotides are TGTGCCAGCAGCCACGGGTCACCCCTCCACTTT. Encoded protein: CASSHGSPLHF.

J is TRBJ1-2 and V is TRBV30; D is uncertain. The CDR3 sequence is 12 residues long. CDR1 GTSNPN and CDR2 SVGIG come from the germline V gene (reference sequence). The V and J ends lost 0 bases and 8 bases respectively, with 10 bases between them. The CDR3 DNA follows: TGTGCCTGGAGTGTAGGGTCGGGGGGCTACACCTTC. It yields the protein CAWSVGSGGYTF. Combining the CDR3 with reference TRBV30 and TRBJ1-2 gives the whole variable domain SQTIHQWPATLVQPVGSPLSLECTVEGTSNPNLYWYRQAAGRGLQLLFYSVGIGQISSEVPQNLSASRPQDRQFILSSKKLLLSDSGFYLCAWSVGSGGYTFGSGTRLTVV.

The chain links TRBV4-1 to TRBJ1-1, with a tentative D call TRBD1 (5 bases). V was shortened by 0 bases and J by 5 bases, with 22 bases between the two germline ends. Per the germline V gene, CDR1 is MGHRA and CDR2 is YSYEKL. CDR3 length: 18 amino acids. The CDR3, as DNA: TGCGCCAGCAGCCAAGATGGTGTTTATCGGACACTCAGTACTGAAGCTTTCTTT. Translation: CASSQDGVYRTLSTEAFF.

The rearrangement joins TRBV5-4 to TRBJ2-3, with 7 positions matching TRBD1. The length of the CDR3 is 17 residues. V lost 9 bases and J lost 0; bases outside the gene matches: 16. Germline values: CDR1 SGHNT, CDR2 YYREEE (reference sequence). Here the CDR3 DNA reads TGTGCCAACACAAACTGCCGGGACAGAGGTAGCACAGATACGCAGTATTTT. Translation: CANTNCRDRGSTDTQYF.

This chain links TRBV3-1 (or the pseudogene TRBV3-2) with TRBJ1-4; D unclear. The germline V gene has CDR1 LGHDT and CDR2 YNNKEL (reference sequence). Trimming left V 2 bases short and J 8 bases short, with 12 bases between. This CDR3 comprises 14 residues. The CDR3 loop reads CASSQNVAREKLFF. The CDR3 DNA is TGTGCCAGCAGCCAAAACGTAGCTCGGGAAAAACTGTTTTTT.

This clone turned up a few times. V gene TRBV14 combines with J gene TRBJ1-1, with D unclear. The CDR3 has 14 residues. Germline V gives CDR1 SGHDN, CDR2 FVKESK. V was pared by 0 bases and J by 5 bases, with 10 bases between. The CDR3 spells CASSQDRSFTEAFF. DNA of the CDR3: TGTGCCAGCAGCCAAGACCGGTCATTTACTGAAGCTTTCTTT.

V and J are TRBV6-5 and TRBJ1-4; 10 nucleotides align to TRBD1. Per germline, CDR1 MNHEY and CDR2 SVGAGI. This CDR3 is 16 amino acids long. After removal of 3 bases from V and 10 bases from J, the junction contained 11 bases not matched to a gene. The CDR3 DNA reads TGTGCCAGCAGTTATTTTCAGACAGGGGGCGTCGGAAAACTGTTTTTT. Its protein is CASSYFQTGGVGKLFF.

The chain couples TRBV4-2 to TRBJ2-2; 10 nucleotides align to TRBD2. The CDR3 spans 19 residues. Germline CDR1 reads LGHNA; CDR2 reads YNFKEQ. Losses at the gene ends were 0 bases for V and 6 bases for J; bases not matched to a gene: 13. The CDR3: CASSQDSPSGGAPPGELFF. Written as DNA, the CDR3 is TGTGCCAGCAGCCAAGATAGCCCCAGCGGGGGGGCCCCTCCCGGGGAGCTGTTTTTT.

The chain joins TRBV7-2 to TRBJ1-2, with 7 bases identical to TRBD1. Germline loops: CDR1 SGHTA, CDR2 FQGNSA. CDR3 length: 15 amino acids. J gave up 0 bases and V 5 bases, and 6 bases lay outside the gene matches. The CDR3 DNA follows: TGTGCCAGCAGCCAGGGACAGCCTCCTAACTATGGCTACACCTTC. Amino acids: CASSQGQPPNYGYTF.